This T cell receptor (beta chain) emerged from a study of T cells in Graves' hyperthyroidism and ophthalmopathy. RNA transcripts gave rise to amplified TCR beta CDR3 regions. The study used the HTBI primer set for a first-round RT-PCR of the TCR CDR3. TCRdb analysed the multiplex PCR reads with MiXCR anew, one entry per CDR3 protein. The sample lists 500,000 or so distinct CDR3 sequences; 17% were seen once. Patients were excluded because of uncontrolled infection, other autoimmune disease, pregnancy or lactation. This TCR was recovered from a woman in her late teens or twenties with Graves' ophthalmopathy. Source material: blood.

The CDR3: CASTPSAGEFYNEQFF. Written as DNA, the CDR3 is TGTGCCAGCACTCCCTCCGCGGGAGAGTTCTACAATGAGCAGTTCTTC. This rearrangement joins TRBV27 to TRBJ2-1, with TRBD2 matching 7 bases. With V trimmed by 7 bases and J by 3 bases, 12 bases remained unmatched. Per the germline V gene, CDR1 is MNHEY and CDR2 is SMNVEV (reference sequence). CDR3 length: 16 amino acids.